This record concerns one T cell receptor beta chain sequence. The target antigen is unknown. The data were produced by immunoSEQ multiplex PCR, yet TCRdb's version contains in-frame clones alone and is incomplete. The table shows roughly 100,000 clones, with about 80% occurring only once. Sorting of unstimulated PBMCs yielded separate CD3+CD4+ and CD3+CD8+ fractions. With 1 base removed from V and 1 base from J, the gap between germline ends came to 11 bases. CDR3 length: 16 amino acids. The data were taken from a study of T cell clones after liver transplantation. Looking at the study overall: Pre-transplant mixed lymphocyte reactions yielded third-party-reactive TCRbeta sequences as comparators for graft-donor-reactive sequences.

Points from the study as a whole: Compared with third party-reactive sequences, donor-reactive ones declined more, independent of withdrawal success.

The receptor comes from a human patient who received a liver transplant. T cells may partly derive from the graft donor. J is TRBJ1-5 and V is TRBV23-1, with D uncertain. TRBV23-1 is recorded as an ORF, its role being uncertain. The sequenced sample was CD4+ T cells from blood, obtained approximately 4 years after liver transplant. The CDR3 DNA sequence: TGCGCCAGCAGTCAATTAGACGATTTCAGCAATCAGCCCCAGCATTTT. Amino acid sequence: CASSQLDDFSNQPQHF.